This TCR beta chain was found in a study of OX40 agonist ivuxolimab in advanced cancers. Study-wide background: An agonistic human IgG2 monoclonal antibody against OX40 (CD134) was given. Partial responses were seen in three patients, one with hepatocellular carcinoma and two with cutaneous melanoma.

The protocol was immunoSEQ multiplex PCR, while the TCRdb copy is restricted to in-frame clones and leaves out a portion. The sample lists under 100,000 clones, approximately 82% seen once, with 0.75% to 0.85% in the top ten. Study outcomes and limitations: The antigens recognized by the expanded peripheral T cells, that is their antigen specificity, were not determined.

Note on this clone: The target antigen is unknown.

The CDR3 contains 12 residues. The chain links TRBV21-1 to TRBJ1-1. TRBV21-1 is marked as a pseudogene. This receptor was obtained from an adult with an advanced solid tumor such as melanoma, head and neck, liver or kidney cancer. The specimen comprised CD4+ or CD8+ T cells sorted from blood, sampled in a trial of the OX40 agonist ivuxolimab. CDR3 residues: CATSSGNTEAFF. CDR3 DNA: TGTGCCACCAGCAGCGGGAACACTGAAGCTTTCTTT.